The 22 T cell receptor beta chains below were found in one sample sequenced in a study of beta chain features in type 1 diabetes. Expressed TCRB transcripts got sequenced, as all isolated RNA was reverse transcribed. Assay: immunoSEQ multiplex PCR; the TCRdb copy retains only in-frame clones and omits some. The data contain tens of thousands of clones, approximately 59% of them singletons. What was sequenced was Tregs from blood. Receptor source: a woman between 18 and 30 years old in good health.

The chain joins TRBV5-4 to TRBJ2-5, with TRBD2 identical over 8 bases. Germline CDR1 is SGHNT and CDR2 is YYREEE (reference sequence). The CDR3 runs to 14 residues. The V gene end was trimmed by 7 bases and the J gene end by 1 base; junction bases not matched to a gene: 6. CDR3 DNA: TGTGCCAGCGGTGAGCGGGGGTCCCAAGAGACCCAGTACTTC. It codes for CASGERGSQETQYF.

The chain has TRBV2 and TRBJ2-1; no definite D call. This CDR3 is 11 amino acids long. V shed 4 bases and J shed 7 bases, with 5 bases lying between them. Germline assignment: CDR1 SNHLY and CDR2 FYNNEI. In DNA form, the CDR3 reads TGTGCCAGCAGTGCCCTAAATGAGCAGTTCTTC. Translating gives CASSALNEQFF.

The genes are TRBV4-3 and TRBJ2-5; D possibly corresponds to TRBD2 (6 bases). Trimming shortened V by 0 bases and J by 4 bases, and 12 bases separated the two germline ends. Germline CDR1 LGHNA, CDR2 YSLEER. This CDR3 has 15 amino acids. The CDR3 sequence is CASSQDRAGLETQYF. In DNA, the CDR3 is TGCGCCAGCAGCCAAGATCGGGCGGGATTAGAGACCCAGTACTTC.

This clone was observed once. This chain links TRBV2 with TRBJ2-3, with 8 bases identical to TRBD2. Germline assignment: CDR1 SNHLY and CDR2 FYNNEI. The V segment lost 1 base and the J segment 2 bases; nucleotides outside the gene matches: 5. The CDR3 covers 16 residues. CDR3: CASSEGGGGSTDTQYF. CDR3 sequence (DNA): TGTGCCAGCAGTGAAGGGGGCGGGGGGTCCACAGATACGCAGTATTTT.

This clone was counted between two and nine times. The chain recombines TRBV9 with TRBJ2-3, with D uncertain. The ends were cut back, 1 base at V and 5 bases at J, with 8 bases in the middle. Germline CDR1 SGDLS, CDR2 YYNGEE. The CDR3 loop spans 13 amino acids. The CDR3 DNA reads as TGTGCCAGCAGCGTAAGCCTCGGAGATACGCAGTATTTT. It specifies CASSVSLGDTQYF.

This clone was counted once. The chain has TRBV4-2 and TRBJ2-5; D is uncertain. CDR3 size: 14 residues. CDR1 and CDR2 (germline): LGHNA, YNFKEQ. V shed 0 bases and J shed 1 base, with 6 bases lying between them. CDR3 DNA sequence: TGTGCCAGCAGCCAAGATCCTAGCCAAGAGACCCAGTACTTC. Translation: CASSQDPSQETQYF.

This clone showed up just a few times. CDR3 sequence (DNA): TGTGCCAGCAGTTACTCGCGCCAGCCCCAGCATTTT. As protein: CASSYSRQPQHF. The V gene is TRBV6-6, the J gene TRBJ1-5; D is uncertain. Germline assignment: CDR1 MNHNY and CDR2 SVGAGI (reference sequence). This CDR3 has 12 amino acids. The ends were cut back, 0 bases at V and 7 bases at J, with 4 bases in the middle.

The J gene is TRBJ2-7, the V gene TRBV2; D is ambiguous. Trimming took off 2 bases at V and 2 bases at J, with 13 bases between the two ends. Germline V gene sequence: CDR1 SNHLY, CDR2 FYNNEI. This CDR3 is 15 amino acids long. This CDR3 is CASSERRLQTYEQYF. In DNA, the CDR3 is TGTGCCAGCAGTGAACGGAGACTCCAGACCTACGAGCAGTACTTC.

V is TRBV15 and J is TRBJ2-5, with D tentatively TRBD1 (5 bases). CDR3 length equals 15 residues. CDR1 is LNHNV, CDR2 YYDKDF, per germline (reference sequence). V was shortened by 2 bases and J by 2 bases, with 12 bases between the two germline ends. In nucleotides, the CDR3 is TGTGCCACCAGCAGATCCTTAGGGGCTCAAGAGACCCAGTACTTC. Translated, it gives CATSRSLGAQETQYF.

The chain carries TRBV27 and TRBJ2-5; 9 bases map to TRBD1. The CDR3 length is 16 residues. V lost 0 bases to trimming and J lost 5 bases; unmatched junction nucleotides: 7. CDR1 and CDR2 from the germline V gene are MNHEY and SMNVEV (reference sequence). As DNA, the CDR3 is TGTGCCAGCAGTTTATCACAGGGGGCGGGGTGGGAGACCCAGTACTTC. Amino acids: CASSLSQGAGWETQYF.

This clone appeared a single time. This chain uses TRBV7-9 with TRBJ1-6; D unclear. Germline values: CDR1 SEHNR, CDR2 FQNEAQ (reference sequence). The CDR3 has 15 residues. Deletions cut 7 bases from V and 0 bases from J, with 10 bases between. The CDR3 DNA reads as TGTGCCAGCAATGCAGGCGACTCCTATAATTCACCCCTCCACTTT. Its protein is CASNAGDSYNSPLHF. The full variable domain, in which reference TRBV7-9 and TRBJ1-6 provide the parts outside the CDR3, is DTGVSQNPRHKITKRGQNVTFRCDPISEHNRLYWYRQTLGQGPEFLTYFQNEAQLEKSRLLSDRFSAERPKGSFSTLEIQRTEQGDSAMYLCASNAGDSYNSPLHFGNGTRLTVT.

V and J are TRBV10-3 and TRBJ1-1, with TRBD1 matching over 9 bases. Germline-derived CDR1 and CDR2 are ENHRY and SYGVKD. Losses at the gene ends were 6 bases for V and 2 bases for J; bases not matched to a gene: 7. The length of the CDR3 is 15 residues. Here the CDR3 reads CAISAGTGFNTEAFF. CDR3 nucleotide sequence: TGTGCCATCAGCGCGGGGACAGGGTTCAACACTGAAGCTTTCTTT.

The rearrangement joins TRBV29-1 to TRBJ2-1; 7 positions agree with TRBD2. With 6 bases clipped from V and 8 bases from J, the junction kept 13 bases outside the gene matches. CDR1 is SQVTM and CDR2 is ANQGSEA in the germline V gene. The CDR3 spans 14 residues. The CDR3 loop reads CSVPGGAGRYEQFF. In DNA, the CDR3 is TGCAGCGTCCCGGGGGGAGCGGGACGCTATGAGCAGTTCTTC.

The chain uses TRBV4-3 and TRBJ2-5, with TRBD1 identical over 8 bases. The DNA matches TRBJ2-7 better at its end, which makes the J call doubtful. Germline V gene lookup returns CDR1 LGHNA and CDR2 YSLEER. The CDR3 is 15 amino acids. The CDR3 loop is CASSQGRQGAYEQYF. The CDR3 DNA sequence: TGCGCCAGCAGCCAAGGGAGGCAGGGGGCTTACGAGCAGTACTTC.

By share, this clone ranks as medium-sized (0.01 to 0.1%). The chain links TRBV5-1 to TRBJ1-6; 8 bases fit TRBD1. Per germline, CDR1 SGHRS and CDR2 YFSETQ. V lost 3 bases, J lost 5 bases, and 4 bases stayed unmatched. CDR3 length: 15 residues. The CDR3 region has the DNA TGCGCCAGCAGCTCGACAGGGGCTAATAATTCACCCCTCCACTTT. Residues: CASSSTGANNSPLHF. The entire variable domain, with the rest obtained from reference TRBV5-1 and TRBJ1-6, is as follows: KAGVTQTPRYLIKTRGQQVTLSCSPISGHRSVSWYQQTPGQGLQFLFEYFSETQRNKGNFPGRFSGRQFSNSRSEMNVSTLELGDSALYLCASSSTGANNSPLHFGNGTRLTVT.

This clone ranks as medium-sized. The chain is built from TRBV5-4 and TRBJ1-1; 8 bases agree with TRBD1. Per germline, CDR1 SGHNT and CDR2 YYREEE (reference sequence). V was pared by 4 bases and J by 0 bases, with 5 bases of the junction left unmatched. The CDR3 runs 15 residues. The CDR3 DNA follows: TGTGCCAGCAGCCCCCGACAGGGGATGAACACTGAAGCTTTCTTT. The encoded protein is CASSPRQGMNTEAFF.

The J gene is TRBJ1-1, the V gene TRBV9, with TRBD1 matching 8 bases. There are 15 residues in the CDR3. Trimming took 4 bases from V and 0 from J; bases not matched to a gene: 5. CDR1 is SGDLS and CDR2 is YYNGEE in the germline V gene. The CDR3 DNA follows: TGTGCCAGCAGCCCCCGGACAGGGATGAACACTGAAGCTTTCTTT. This sequence encodes CASSPRTGMNTEAFF. The full variable domain, its missing parts supplied by reference TRBV9 and TRBJ1-1, is DSGVTQTPKHLITATGQRVTLRCSPRSGDLSVYWYQQSLDQGLQFLIQYYNGEERAKGNILERFSAQQFPDLHSELNLSSLELGDSALYFCASSPRTGMNTEAFFGQGTRLTVV.

This chain joins TRBV10-3 and TRBJ2-7; D possibly corresponds to TRBD2 (7 bases). The CDR3 has 14 amino acids. Germline assignment: CDR1 ENHRY and CDR2 SYGVKD. Between the trimmed V and J ends, which lost 3 bases and 4 bases, there was a span of 13 bases. Written as DNA, the CDR3 is TGTGCCATCAGTGAACTACAGGGAGGGTACGAGCAGTACTTC. Translated, it gives CAISELQGGYEQYF.

The chain recombines TRBV19 with TRBJ2-3, with D perhaps TRBD1 (6 bases). The V end lost 4 bases, the J end lost 5 bases, and 13 bases lay between the germline ends. The V gene's germline CDR1 is LNHDA and CDR2 SQIVND (reference sequence). The CDR3 runs 14 residues. The CDR3 nucleotides read TGTGCCAGTAGTACCCAGGGGTTTGGAGATACGCAGTATTTT. This sequence encodes CASSTQGFGDTQYF.

This chain connects TRBV18 to TRBJ2-1, with D maybe TRBD2 (5 bases). Germline lookup yields CDR1 KGHSH and CDR2 LQKENI. The length of the CDR3 is 15 residues. V was pared by 2 bases and J by 4 bases, with 12 bases between. This CDR3 reads CASSPVSGAYNEQFF. The DNA of the CDR3 is TGTGCCAGCTCACCAGTCAGCGGAGCTTACAATGAGCAGTTCTTC.

The chain uses TRBV7-9 and TRBJ1-4; unclear D gene. CDR3 length equals 11 residues. Germline V gene lookup returns CDR1 SEHNR and CDR2 FQNEAQ (reference sequence). Trimming stripped 5 bases from V and 8 bases from J, with 6 bases between. The CDR3 spells CASSGGEKLFF. The DNA of the CDR3 is TGTGCCAGCAGCGGAGGGGAAAAACTGTTTTTT.

The rearrangement links TRBV5-1 to TRBJ2-5; the D is unclear. Trimming took 0 bases from V and 2 from J, leaving 5 bases between them. The CDR3 loop spans 13 amino acids. The germline CDR1 and CDR2 sequences are SGHRS and YFSETQ. DNA of the CDR3: TGCGCCAGCAGCTTGGGAGTTCAAGAGACCCAGTACTTC. This encodes CASSLGVQETQYF.